The present entry profiles one T cell receptor (beta chain) with its context. As originally analysed: Quantification of nucleated cells was approximated via reference gene primer amplification. The protocol was immunoSEQ multiplex PCR, while the TCRdb copy is restricted to in-frame clones and leaves out a portion. The D gene and trimming were derived from the DNA, and the V and J assignments and clone size from that table. The table includes some 120,000 clones, around 80% detected once. This sample is part of a study of blood T cell repertoires in COVID-19. About the research overall: Nucleic acid was either cDNA or gDNA, and it came from T cells, B-cell-depleted T cells, or PBMCs.

CDR3 length equals 13 residues. The germline V gene has CDR1 SEHNR and CDR2 FQNEAQ (reference sequence). V lost 0 bases, J lost 3 bases, and 5 bases lay in between. The chain links TRBV7-9 to TRBJ1-1; possibly TRBD1 for D (5 bases). Specimen: peripheral blood. The source of this sequence is a woman aged 60-75 years with acute or convalescent COVID-19. The CDR3 protein is CASSLAGDTEAFF. The CDR3, as DNA: TGTGCCAGCAGCTTAGCAGGGGACACTGAAGCTTTCTTT. Looking up the rest from reference TRBV7-9 and TRBJ1-1 gives the full variable domain: DTGVSQNPRHKITKRGQNVTFRCDPISEHNRLYWYRQTLGQGPEFLTYFQNEAQLEKSRLLSDRFSAERPKGSFSTLEIQRTEQGDSAMYLCASSLAGDTEAFFGQGTRLTVV.